A single sample gave rise to the 15 T cell receptor beta chains below, sequenced in a study of T cell responses to AZD1222 COVID-19 vaccine. Clones were sequenced by immunoSEQ multiplex PCR, and TCRdb holds only the in-frame ones, with some missing. Of roughly 190,000 clones in the sample, just over 90% were seen once. The sequenced sample was peripheral blood, obtained on day 0 of AZD1222 vaccination. All receptors derive from an adult in good health.

CDR3 in DNA: TGTGCCAGCTCACCGGGACAAGGGAACACCTTC. Protein sequence: CASSPGQGNTF. V gene TRBV18 combines with J gene TRBJ1-2, with D possibly TRBD1 on 6 matching bases. This CDR3 has 11 amino acids. With 3 bases removed from V and 12 bases from J, the gap between germline ends came to 11 bases. The V gene's germline CDR1 is KGHSH and CDR2 LQKENI.

The V call is TRBV18, the J call TRBJ1-5; no clear D gene. V was trimmed by 2 bases and J by 9 bases, leaving 8 bases between them. The CDR3 is 12 residues long. Looked up from germline, CDR1 is KGHSH and CDR2 is LQKENI. The CDR3 region has the DNA TGTGCCAGCTCACCAGCGGGTTGGCCCCAGCATTTT. The encoded protein is CASSPAGWPQHF.

This chain links TRBV18 with TRBJ2-1; D remains unclear. V lost 6 bases and J lost 8, with 8 bases in between. Per germline, CDR1 KGHSH and CDR2 LQKENI. The CDR3 runs 11 residues. CDR3 amino acids: CASSLGHEQFF. CDR3 nucleotide sequence: TGTGCCAGCTCCCTTGGGCATGAGCAGTTCTTC.

The chain employs TRBV4-2 and TRBJ2-3; D may be TRBD1 (5 bases). Trimming shortened V by 0 bases and J by 1 base, and 8 bases separated the two germline ends. The germline gives CDR1 LGHNA, CDR2 YNFKEQ. The CDR3 totals 15 residues. CDR3 nucleotide sequence: TGTGCCAGCAGCCAAGATGGGGCAGGCACAGATACGCAGTATTTT. Translating it yields CASSQDGAGTDTQYF.

The chain joins TRBV18 to TRBJ1-4; 7 nucleotides agree with TRBD1. CDR1 KGHSH and CDR2 LQKENI come from the germline V gene. The V and J ends lost 3 bases and 0 bases, in that order; junction bases with no gene match: 4. The CDR3 runs 16 residues. CDR3 in amino acids: CASSPGQVTTNEKLFF. The CDR3 nucleotides are TGTGCCAGCTCACCCGGACAGGTTACAACTAATGAAAAACTGTTTTTT.

Only one count was recorded for this clone. The V and J genes are TRBV6-1 and TRBJ1-2; D gene unclear. V was pared by 1 base and J by 4 bases, with 7 bases between. Per germline, CDR1 MNHNS and CDR2 SASEGT. The CDR3 consists of 13 residues. CDR3 residues: CASSEGSIYGYTF. As DNA, the CDR3 is TGTGCCAGCAGTGAAGGCAGTATCTATGGCTACACCTTC.

The chain carries TRBV9 and TRBJ2-1; TRBD1 aligns across 7 bases. Looked up from germline, CDR1 is SGDLS and CDR2 is YYNGEE. V lost 0 bases to trimming and J lost 4 bases; unmatched junction nucleotides: 16. The CDR3 totals 19 residues. The CDR3: CASSVARDRTPISYNEQFF. The CDR3 DNA sequence: TGTGCCAGCAGCGTAGCTCGGGACAGAACCCCAATTTCGTACAATGAGCAGTTCTTC.

The chain recombines TRBV5-4 with TRBJ2-1, with TRBD1 matching 7 bases. V was clipped by 5 bases and J by 8 bases; unmatched bases: 13. This CDR3 spans 15 amino acids. CDR1 and CDR2 (germline): SGHNT, YYREEE (reference sequence). The CDR3 region has the DNA TGTGCCAGCAGTCTAACAGTGGACAGGTTGGATGAGCAGTTCTTC. Encoded protein: CASSLTVDRLDEQFF.

The rearrangement uses TRBV4-1 and TRBJ1-2, with no clear D. With 4 bases removed from V and 8 bases from J, the gap between germline ends came to 20 bases. This CDR3 contains 15 residues. Germline-derived CDR1 and CDR2 are MGHRA and YSYEKL. The CDR3 spells CASSPVAPSGEGYTF. The CDR3 DNA reads TGCGCCAGCAGCCCAGTAGCCCCCTCCGGGGAGGGCTACACCTTC.

The chain employs TRBV5-1 and TRBJ1-2; D gene unclear. The CDR3 runs 13 residues. Trimming shortened V by 3 bases and J by 6 bases, and 12 bases separated the two germline ends. Germline assignment: CDR1 SGHRS and CDR2 YFSETQ. In DNA form, the CDR3 reads TGCGCCAGCAGCTCCCTACCACGCGATGGCTACACCTTC. This translates into CASSSLPRDGYTF.

In its sample, this clone was seen once. The gene calls are TRBV29-1 and TRBJ1-2; TRBD1 agrees at 7 bases. V was clipped by 6 bases and J by 6 bases; unmatched bases: 10. Germline V gene sequence: CDR1 SQVTM, CDR2 ANQGSEA. The CDR3 covers 13 residues. The chain's CDR3 is CSVSGQISNGYTF. CDR3 in DNA: TGCAGCGTATCGGGACAGATTTCTAATGGCTACACCTTC. The entire variable domain, with the rest obtained from reference TRBV29-1 and TRBJ1-2, is as follows: SAVISQKPSRDICQRGTSLTIQCQVDSQVTMMFWYRQQPGQSLTLIATANQGSEATYESGFVIDKFPISRPNLTFSTLTVSNMSPEDSSIYLCSVSGQISNGYTFGSGTRLTVV.

The V call is TRBV5-1, the J call TRBJ2-7; possible D gene TRBD2, 6 bases. Germline CDR1 and CDR2: SGHRS and YFSETQ. This CDR3 has 15 amino acids. The V end lost 0 bases, the J end lost 4 bases, and 14 bases lay between the germline ends. CDR3 coding DNA: TGCGCCAGCAGCTTGGAAGCGGGTTCGGGGTACGAGCAGTACTTC. Residues: CASSLEAGSGYEQYF.

The chain has TRBV10-3 and TRBJ2-2, with D hard to call. Germline V gives CDR1 ENHRY, CDR2 SYGVKD. Trimming cost V 6 bases and J 11 bases, with 13 bases left between them. The CDR3 runs to 12 residues. Here the CDR3 reads CAIRDLREELFF. For the CDR3, the DNA is TGTGCCATCAGAGACCTGAGAGAAGAGCTGTTTTTT.

This sequence joins TRBV9 and TRBJ2-3; D call uncertain. Looked up from germline, CDR1 is SGDLS and CDR2 is YYNGEE. The CDR3 spans 14 residues. V lost 3 bases to trimming and J lost 0 bases, with 8 bases between them. The CDR3 nucleotides are TGTGCCAGCAGCGATGGGGATAGCACAGATACGCAGTATTTT. The encoded protein is CASSDGDSTDTQYF.

V and J are TRBV5-4 and TRBJ2-3, with 9 bases matching TRBD2. CDR1 SGHNT and CDR2 YYREEE come from the germline V gene (reference sequence). Unmatched junction bases numbered 2, after V lost 0 bases and J lost 6 bases. There are 14 residues in the CDR3. This CDR3 is CASSLAGTSDTQYF. CDR3 bases: TGTGCCAGCAGCTTGGCCGGGACTAGCGATACGCAGTATTTT.